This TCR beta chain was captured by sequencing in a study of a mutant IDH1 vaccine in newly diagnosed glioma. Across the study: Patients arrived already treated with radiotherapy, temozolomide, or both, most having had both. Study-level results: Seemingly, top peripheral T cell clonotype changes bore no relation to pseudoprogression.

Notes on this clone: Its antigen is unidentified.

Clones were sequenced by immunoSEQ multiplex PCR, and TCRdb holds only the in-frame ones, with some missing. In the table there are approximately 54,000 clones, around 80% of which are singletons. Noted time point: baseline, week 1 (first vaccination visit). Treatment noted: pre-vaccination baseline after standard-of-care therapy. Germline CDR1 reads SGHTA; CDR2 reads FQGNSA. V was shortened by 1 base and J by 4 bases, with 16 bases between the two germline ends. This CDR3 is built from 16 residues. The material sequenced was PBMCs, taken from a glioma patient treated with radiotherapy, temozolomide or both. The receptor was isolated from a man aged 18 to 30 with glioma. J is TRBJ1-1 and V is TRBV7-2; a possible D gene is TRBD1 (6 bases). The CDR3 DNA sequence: TGTGCCAGCAGCTTAGTCGTCGGGGGCTTAAGCACTGAAGCTTTCTTT. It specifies CASSLVVGGLSTEAFF.